The T cell receptor (beta chain) described here comes from a study of regulatory T cells in long-lasting Graves disease. Regarding the study as a whole: Favored gene segments in persistent disease were TRBV28, TRBJ1-2 and TRBJ2-5.

Germline assignment: CDR1 ENHRY and CDR2 SYGVKD. The CDR3 totals 12 residues. V was pared by 11 bases and J by 0 bases, with 11 bases between. Stated time point: newly diagnosed GD, antithyroid drugs for less than 3 months. Extracted RNA from PBMCs served as the source of the TCR library. Patients with Graves' disease were diagnosed by American Thyroid Association guidelines. Arm-PCR of CDR3 regions and iRepertoire HTBI primers were used to build TCR beta libraries. TCRdb reprocessed the multiplex PCR reads via MiXCR and lists one record per CDR3 protein. The sample lists 450,000 to 500,000 distinct CDR3 sequences; 15% to 20% were seen once. This clonotype came up a few times. What it binds is not known. The data were also submitted as part of a second study, on T cells in Graves' hyperthyroidism and ophthalmopathy.

The TCR sequence derives from a middle-aged man with Graves disease. The chain recombines TRBV10-3 with TRBJ2-7, with D possibly matching TRBD1 (6 bases). The sequencing here drew on peripheral blood mononuclear cells (PBMCs), taken at new diagnosis, from a patient treated with antithyroid drugs. The CDR3 sequence is CAVKTGSYEQYF. As DNA, the CDR3 is TGTGCCGTCAAGACAGGCTCCTACGAGCAGTACTTC.